This T cell receptor (beta chain) was captured by sequencing in a study of tumor and adjacent non-tumor tissue in lung cancer. A modified ARM-PCR protocol with three rounds of nested PCR amplified TCRbeta. TCRdb reprocessed the multiplex PCR reads with MiXCR, giving one entry per CDR3 protein. The top ten clones hold around 9.6% of a sample with about 81,000 distinct CDR3 sequences, over 55% of them seen once. This clonotype has a single count. The template was RNA from unsorted bulk tissue. Looked up from germline, CDR1 is SQVTM and CDR2 is ANQGSEA. Between the trimmed V and J ends, which lost 1 base and 3 bases, there was a span of 13 bases. This CDR3 has 14 amino acids.

Sequenced material: lung tumor tissue. This clonotype originated in a woman in her forties with non-small cell lung cancer. This chain joins TRBV29-1 and TRBJ2-7; D gene unclear. CDR3 DNA: TGCAGCGTTGAAGTTAGTAGGGCCAGCTACGAGCAGTACTTC. This sequence encodes CSVEVSRASYEQYF.